One sample yielded the 32 T cell receptor beta chains listed below, sequenced in a study of blood T cell repertoires in COVID-19. Repertoires were generated with immunoSEQ multiplex PCR, while TCRdb's copy carries only in-frame clones and drops some. The sample carries about 250,000 clones, about 79% recorded once. The sequenced material came from peripheral blood. These receptors all stem from a man older than 75 with acute or convalescent COVID-19.

V is TRBV3-1 (or the pseudogene TRBV3-2) and J is TRBJ2-1; TRBD2 matches at 7 bases. The CDR3 sequence is 15 residues long. The ends lost 4 bases at V and 4 bases at J; junction bases unmatched: 7. Germline V gene lookup returns CDR1 LGHDT and CDR2 YNNKEL (reference sequence). CDR3 in amino acids: CASSPRTSEYNEQFF. The CDR3 DNA sequence: TGTGCCAGCAGCCCCAGAACTAGCGAATACAATGAGCAGTTCTTC.

This chain connects TRBV27 to TRBJ1-4; D ambiguous. Germline V CDR1 and CDR2: MNHEY, SMNVEV (reference sequence). Trimming pared 5 bases from V and 5 bases from J, leaving 9 bases between. The CDR3 covers 13 residues. CDR3 amino acids: CASSNTGNEKLFF. CDR3 coding DNA: TGTGCCAGCAGTAACACGGGGAATGAAAAACTGTTTTTT.

The chain combines TRBV11-2 with TRBJ2-1; 9 bases match TRBD2. CDR3 size: 15 residues. Trimming at V came to 5 bases and at J to 4 bases, leaving 6 bases not matched to a gene. Looked up from germline, CDR1 is SGHAT and CDR2 is FQNNGV. Here the CDR3 reads CASSPSAGGYNEQFF. Written as DNA, the CDR3 is TGTGCCAGCAGCCCCAGTGCGGGGGGGTACAATGAGCAGTTCTTC.

The chain uses TRBV5-1 and TRBJ1-4; 8 bases map to TRBD1. The V gene end was trimmed by 4 bases and the J gene end by 8 bases; junction bases not matched to a gene: 10. There are 15 residues in the CDR3. Germline V CDR1 and CDR2: SGHRS, YFSETQ. CDR3: CASSLQDRVGEKLFF. The CDR3 nucleotides are TGCGCCAGCAGCCTGCAGGACAGGGTTGGGGAAAAACTGTTTTTT.

This chain connects TRBV6-5 to TRBJ2-7; TRBD2 matches 14 bases. Germline CDR1 is MNHEY and CDR2 is SVGAGI. V gave up 6 bases and J gave up 4 bases; unmatched junction bases: 5. This CDR3 comprises 15 residues. The CDR3 region has the DNA TGTGCCAGCAGGCAGACTAGCGGGGGGGAATACGAGCAGTACTTC. The encoded protein is CASRQTSGGEYEQYF.

The chain joins TRBV28 to TRBJ1-2, with TRBD1 as a possible D gene (5 bases). Germline assignment: CDR1 MDHEN and CDR2 SYDVKM. V dropped 1 base and J dropped 4 bases, with 16 bases sitting between them. CDR3 size: 16 residues. The CDR3 region is CASSLYSLSGPYGYTF. Written as DNA, the CDR3 is TGTGCCAGCAGTTTATACTCGCTATCAGGGCCCTATGGCTACACCTTC.

This clone was detected a few times. This chain links TRBV7-9 with TRBJ2-7; 8 bases agree with TRBD1. CDR3 length: 16 residues. With 4 bases clipped from V and 2 bases from J, the junction kept 10 bases outside the gene matches. The germline CDR1 and CDR2 sequences are SEHNR and FQNEAQ (reference sequence). DNA for the CDR3: TGTGCCAGCAGCTCCACTGGACAGGGTAGGACCTACGAGCAGTACTTC. Translated: CASSSTGQGRTYEQYF.

This clone turned up a few times. The V gene is TRBV28, the J gene TRBJ1-6, with D unresolved. Germline V gives CDR1 MDHEN, CDR2 SYDVKM. The CDR3 length is 13 residues. Trimming shortened V by 5 bases and J by 6 bases, and 8 bases separated the two germline ends. This CDR3 reads CASSPELNSPLHF. As DNA, the CDR3 is TGTGCCAGCAGTCCCGAGCTTAATTCACCCCTCCACTTT.

To note about this clone: The identical CDR3 is also encoded by other nucleotide sequences in the sample. This chain uses TRBV2 with TRBJ1-2, with 10 bases matching TRBD1. The CDR3 is made up of 15 amino acids. V trimming: 4 bases; J trimming: 3 bases; junction bases outside the gene matches: 5. The germline V gene has CDR1 SNHLY and CDR2 FYNNEI. The CDR3 nucleotides read TGTGCCAGCAGTGGCCGGGACAGGGGTGACTATGGCTACACCTTC. Its translation is CASSGRDRGDYGYTF.

The rearrangement uses TRBV19 and TRBJ1-6; 9 bases agree with TRBD1. The ends lost 1 base at V and 9 bases at J; junction bases unmatched: 1. Germline lookup yields CDR1 LNHDA and CDR2 SQIVND (reference sequence). This CDR3 is built from 14 residues. The CDR3 region has the DNA TGTGCCAGTAGTATAGGACAGGGGGTTTCACCCCTCCACTTT. As protein: CASSIGQGVSPLHF.

The chain couples TRBV6-6 to TRBJ2-7, with 9 bases aligning to TRBD1. Germline V CDR1 and CDR2: MNHNY, SVGAGI (reference sequence). The CDR3 spans 15 residues. The V gene end was trimmed by 5 bases and the J gene end by 1 base; junction bases not matched to a gene: 6. CDR3 sequence reads: CASSPMGQGSYEQYF. CDR3 sequence (DNA): TGTGCCAGCAGTCCGATGGGACAGGGATCCTACGAGCAGTACTTC.

The V call is TRBV5-6, the J call TRBJ1-2; 7 bases line up with TRBD1. Germline CDR1 reads SGHDT; CDR2 reads YYEEEE. This CDR3 contains 13 residues. V trimming: 5 bases; J trimming: 5 bases; junction bases outside the gene matches: 6. The CDR3 nucleotides read TGTGCCAGCAGGGGCAGGGGGGAGTATGGCTACACCTTC. It yields the protein CASRGRGEYGYTF.

With respect to this clone: Within the sample, other DNA sequences also encode this same CDR3. This chain connects TRBV5-1 to TRBJ2-1; D uncertain. CDR1 SGHRS and CDR2 YFSETQ come from the germline V gene. Trimming took off 0 bases at V and 0 bases at J, with 7 bases between the two ends. The CDR3 length is 15 residues. CDR3 region: CASSLDGSSYNEQFF. CDR3 bases: TGCGCCAGCAGCTTGGACGGTAGCTCCTACAATGAGCAGTTCTTC.

The chain carries TRBV30 and TRBJ2-7; TRBD1 might be the D (6 bases). This CDR3 spans 14 amino acids. Deletions cut 0 bases from V and 6 bases from J, with 15 bases between. Germline V CDR1 and CDR2: GTSNPN, SVGIG (reference sequence). The DNA of the CDR3 is TGTGCCTGGAGTGTTGGGGGCAAAACCAGCGAGCAGTACTTC. The encoded protein is CAWSVGGKTSEQYF.

V is TRBV28 and J is TRBJ2-3, with a possible D match to TRBD1 (6 bases). The CDR3 has 15 amino acids. The germline V gene has CDR1 MDHEN and CDR2 SYDVKM. Trimming cost V 4 bases and J 3 bases, with 14 bases left between them. The CDR3 region has the DNA TGTGCCAGCAGTTCCTACAGGGTCACGACAGATACGCAGTATTTT. Amino acid sequence: CASSSYRVTTDTQYF. The whole variable domain, filled in from reference TRBV28 and TRBJ2-3, reads DVKVTQSSRYLVKRTGEKVFLECVQDMDHENMFWYRQDPGLGLRLIYFSYDVKMKEKGDIPEGYSVSREKKERFSLILESASTNQTSMYLCASSSYRVTTDTQYFGPGTRLTVL.

The rearrangement links TRBV3-1 (or the pseudogene TRBV3-2) to TRBJ2-7, with 7 bases lining up with TRBD2. V shed 4 bases, J shed 2 bases, and the junction held 8 bases outside the gene matches. Germline CDR1 and CDR2: LGHDT and YNNKEL (reference sequence). This CDR3 region has 15 residues. The CDR3 region is CASSPITGTTYEQYF. Here the CDR3 DNA reads TGTGCCAGCAGCCCTATCACCGGGACTACCTACGAGCAGTACTTC.

The V gene is TRBV5-5, the J gene TRBJ1-6, with 9 positions matching TRBD1. The CDR3 runs 16 residues. V shed 4 bases and J 2 bases; nucleotides not matched to a gene: 4. Germline V CDR1 and CDR2: SGHKS, YYEKEE (reference sequence). CDR3 in amino acids: CASSPGTGPYNSPLHF. CDR3 DNA sequence: TGTGCCAGCAGCCCCGGGACAGGGCCCTATAATTCACCCCTCCACTTT.

The table lists this clone with a count of one. This rearrangement joins TRBV12-3 or TRBV12-4 to TRBJ2-7, with a tentative D call TRBD2 (6 bases). Trimming removed 5 bases at V and 3 bases at J, with 11 bases between. The CDR3 consists of 13 residues. CDR3 bases: TGTGCCAGCAGTGGTGGGGAGGTCTACGAGCAGTACTTC. Translated, it gives CASSGGEVYEQYF.

In this sample, this clone turned up a few times. J is TRBJ2-2 and V is TRBV4-1; TRBD1 matches 8 bases. Trimming cost V 1 base and J 0 bases; bases outside gene matches: 4. The CDR3 spans 17 residues. Germline CDR1 and CDR2: MGHRA and YSYEKL. The CDR3 is CASSQGQGRSNTGELFF. CDR3 sequence (DNA): TGCGCCAGCAGCCAAGGACAGGGGCGATCGAACACCGGGGAGCTGTTTTTT.

The chain carries TRBV24-1 and TRBJ2-2, with D tentatively TRBD2 (7 bases). Per the germline V gene, CDR1 is KGHDR and CDR2 is SFDVKD. This CDR3 comprises 14 residues. V dropped 6 bases and J dropped 6 bases, with 13 bases sitting between them. CDR3 amino acids: CATSPPGGPGELFF. CDR3 in DNA: TGTGCCACCAGTCCCCCGGGGGGCCCCGGGGAGCTGTTTTTT.

This chain links TRBV18 with TRBJ1-2; D perhaps matches TRBD1 (6 bases). CDR1 and CDR2 (germline): KGHSH, LQKENI. The CDR3 consists of 15 residues. The V end lost 2 bases, the J end lost 3 bases, and 13 bases lay between the germline ends. CDR3 bases: TGTGCCAGCTCACCAGAACTACAGGGCTACTATGGCTACACCTTC. It is translated as CASSPELQGYYGYTF.

The CDR3 region has the DNA TGCAGCGTTCCCGGGACAGCAAACACAGATACGCAGTATTTT. Its translation: CSVPGTANTDTQYF. The chain links TRBV29-1 to TRBJ2-3; TRBD1 agrees at 7 bases. The V gene end was trimmed by 5 bases and the J gene end by 2 bases; junction bases not matched to a gene: 7. This CDR3 region has 14 residues. Looked up from germline, CDR1 is SQVTM and CDR2 is ANQGSEA.

The DNA of the CDR3 is TGCGCCAGCAGCCACAAGGGACTAGCGGGAGGGTACGAGCAGTACTTC. Translated: CASSHKGLAGGYEQYF. This chain links TRBV4-1 with TRBJ2-7; 16 bases line up with TRBD2. Germline values: CDR1 MGHRA, CDR2 YSYEKL. Trimming cost V 3 bases and J 4 bases; bases outside gene matches: 3. CDR3 length: 16 residues.

The V gene is TRBV3-1 (or the pseudogene TRBV3-2), the J gene TRBJ1-4, with unresolved D. V lost 1 base, J lost 8 bases, and 14 bases lay in between. Germline CDR1 and CDR2: LGHDT and YNNKEL (reference sequence). CDR3 length: 15 amino acids. This CDR3 is CASSQGRVGHEKLFF. CDR3 sequence (DNA): TGTGCCAGCAGCCAAGGACGGGTCGGCCACGAAAAACTGTTTTTT.

The chain combines TRBV10-3 with TRBJ2-4; D might be TRBD2 (6 bases). The germline V and J ends were trimmed by 0 bases and 5 bases, with 14 bases remaining between them. The CDR3 is 16 amino acids. Germline V lookup: CDR1 ENHRY, CDR2 SYGVKD. CDR3 protein: CAISESPVGEENIQYF. CDR3 coding DNA: TGTGCCATCAGTGAGTCACCAGTCGGGGAGGAAAACATTCAGTACTTC.

V and J are TRBV11-3 and TRBJ2-7; D might be TRBD2 (5 bases). The CDR3 has 17 amino acids. CDR1 and CDR2 (germline): SGHNT, YENEEA. V lost 6 bases and J 0 bases, leaving 21 bases between the germline ends. For the CDR3, the DNA is TGTGCCAGCAGTCAAGACCCCCTAGCAGTAAGCTCCTACGAGCAGTACTTC. It codes for CASSQDPLAVSSYEQYF.

The chain links TRBV2 to TRBJ1-2; 7 bases align to TRBD1. Germline CDR1 is SNHLY and CDR2 is FYNNEI. The CDR3 runs 13 residues. J was trimmed by 8 bases and V by 7 bases; bases with no gene match: 10. CDR3 nucleotide sequence: TGTGCCAGCAAGATAGACAGGGTGGAGGGCTACACCTTC. Translating gives CASKIDRVEGYTF.

This chain joins TRBV2 and TRBJ2-1; no firm D call. Trimming cost V 6 bases and J 15 bases, with 15 bases left between them. This CDR3 has 11 residues. Germline CDR1 reads SNHLY; CDR2 reads FYNNEI. The CDR3: CASSPTMIVFF. CDR3 DNA sequence: TGTGCCAGCAGCCCAACTATGATTGTGTTCTTC. The whole variable domain, remainder taken from reference TRBV2 and TRBJ2-1, is EPEVTQTPSHQVTQMGQEVILRCVPISNHLYFYWYRQILGQKVEFLVSFYNNEISEKSEIFDDQFSVERPDGSNFTLKIRSTKLEDSAMYFCASSPTMIVFFGPGTRLTVL.

The chain is built from TRBV24-1 and TRBJ1-5; perhaps TRBD1 as D (6 bases). The V gene's germline CDR1 is KGHDR and CDR2 SFDVKD. V lost 4 bases, J lost 7 bases, and 10 bases lay in between. The CDR3 contains 13 residues. CDR3 residues: CATSDRTDQPQHF. In DNA, the CDR3 is TGTGCCACCAGTGACCGGACAGACCAGCCCCAGCATTTT.

This clone was recorded a few times. This rearrangement joins TRBV7-2 to TRBJ1-3, with TRBD1 matching 8 bases. Unmatched junction bases numbered 7, after V lost 5 bases and J lost 4 bases. Germline CDR1 reads SGHTA; CDR2 reads FQGNSA. The CDR3 covers 15 residues. CDR3 DNA: TGTGCCAGCAGCCCCCACAGGGGGAGAGGAAACACCATATATTTT. Its protein is CASSPHRGRGNTIYF.

This clone turned up a few times. The chain recombines TRBV19 with TRBJ1-2; D call uncertain. The CDR3 is 12 amino acids. The germline V and J ends were trimmed by 7 bases and 7 bases, with 13 bases remaining between them. Germline assignment: CDR1 LNHDA and CDR2 SQIVND (reference sequence). The CDR3, as DNA: TGTGCCAGTACCCCCGGGGTTGGTGGCTACACCTTC. It is translated as CASTPGVGGYTF. Together with reference TRBV19 and TRBJ1-2, the CDR3 gives the full variable domain: DGGITQSPKYLFRKEGQNVTLSCEQNLNHDAMYWYRQDPGQGLRLIYYSQIVNDFQKGDIAEGYSVSREKKESFPLTVTSAQKNPTAFYLCASTPGVGGYTFGSGTRLTVV.

This clone has only one observation. V usage is TRBV15 and J usage is TRBJ2-4, with D possibly matching TRBD2 (5 bases). The germline CDR1 and CDR2 sequences are LNHNV and YYDKDF (reference sequence). V dropped 0 bases and J dropped 7 bases, with 13 bases sitting between them. The CDR3 length is 15 residues. DNA of the CDR3: TGTGCCACCAGCAGAGATCGCGTTAGCGAGAACATTCAGTACTTC. Its translation is CATSRDRVSENIQYF.